This T cell receptor (beta chain) originates from a study of blood T cell repertoires in COVID-19. Study overall: COVID-19 samples, acute and convalescent, were from the United States, Italy and Spain. The analysed material was cDNA or gDNA that came from T cells, B-cell-depleted T cells, or PBMCs.

From germline, CDR1 is DFQATT and CDR2 SNEGSKA (reference sequence). The CDR3 length is 13 residues. V was shortened by 3 bases and J by 0 bases, with 8 bases between the two germline ends. TCRdb's copy holds only in-frame clones and misses some; the assay was immunoSEQ multiplex PCR. The sample gives fewer than 500,000 clones, about nine tenths of which show up once; 1.4% is in the top ten. This chain links TRBV20-1 with TRBJ1-1; no reliable D call. The sequenced material came from peripheral blood. The sequence was collected from a woman aged 30 to 39 with active or convalescent COVID-19. CDR3 region: CSASPSLNTEAFF. The CDR3 bases are TGCAGTGCTAGTCCGAGCCTGAACACTGAAGCTTTCTTT.